This TCR beta chain was documented in a study of blood T cells in healthy people across ages. The wider study: With template switching, about one barcoded beta molecule was captured per two T cells. Study-wide findings and caveats: Aged donors had fewer naive CD4+ cells and lower diversity than long-lived donors. Investigators viewed diversity estimates from one million T cells as underestimates, the study reported.

The CDR3 runs 13 residues. Trimming removed 0 bases from V and 6 bases from J, with 9 bases in between. Germline CDR1 and CDR2: SGHRS and YFSETQ. The authors ran a second PCR of roughly 6 to 11 cycles using a sample-barcoded 5' primer and a J-beta primer mix. Each cDNA molecule, via a template-switch adaptor with 12 random nucleotides, was tagged. One entry per CDR3 protein results from TCRdb running MiXCR on the 5' RACE reads. The sample contains 650,000 to 1,000,000 distinct CDR3 sequences, about 34% of which appear only once. This clonotype has just a few counts. Its antigen remains unknown. The sequencing input was blood. The chain employs TRBV5-1 and TRBJ1-2, with unresolved D. The origin of this receptor is a man aged 18 to 30 in good health. CDR3 in amino acids: CASSLGSEDGYTF. The CDR3 bases are TGCGCCAGCAGCTTGGGGTCCGAGGATGGCTACACCTTC.